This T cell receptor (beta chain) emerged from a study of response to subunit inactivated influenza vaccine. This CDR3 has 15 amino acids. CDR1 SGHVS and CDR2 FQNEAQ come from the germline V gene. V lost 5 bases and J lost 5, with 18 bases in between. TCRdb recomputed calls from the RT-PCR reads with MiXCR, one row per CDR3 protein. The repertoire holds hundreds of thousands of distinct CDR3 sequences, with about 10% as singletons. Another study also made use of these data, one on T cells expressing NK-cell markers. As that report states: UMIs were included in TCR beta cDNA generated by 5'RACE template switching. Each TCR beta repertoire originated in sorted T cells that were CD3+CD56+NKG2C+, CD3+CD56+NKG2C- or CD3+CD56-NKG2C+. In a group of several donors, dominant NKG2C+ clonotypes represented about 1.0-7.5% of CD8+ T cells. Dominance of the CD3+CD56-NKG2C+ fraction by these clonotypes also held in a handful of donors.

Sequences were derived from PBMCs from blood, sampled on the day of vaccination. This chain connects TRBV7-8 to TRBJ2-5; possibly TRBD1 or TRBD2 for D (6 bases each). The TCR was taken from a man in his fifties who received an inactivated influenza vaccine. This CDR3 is CASSPRYGGSETQYF. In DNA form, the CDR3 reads TGTGCCAGCAGCCCCCGATACGGGGGCTCGGAGACCCAGTACTTC.